These T cell receptor beta chains were read from a single sample in a study of blood T cell repertoires in COVID-19. The assay was immunoSEQ multiplex PCR, and TCRdb's table has in-frame clones only and misses some. The profile covers 300,000 to 400,000 clones, with around 86% appearing a single time and around 4.5% taken by the ten largest. The sequenced sample was PBMCs or T cells enriched from blood (not recorded which). These receptors were obtained from a woman between 35 and 50 years old with acute COVID-19. Each CDR3 is given with its conserved first and last residue. Each record gives: clone size, V gene, J gene, CDR3 protein. For some rows the clone size is stated as once, few or many, or as a class when expanded; others skip it.

.,TRBV11-2,TRBJ1-1,CASSGRDRERAEAFF
.,TRBV6-6,TRBJ1-4,CATNRATNEKLFF
.,TRBV3-1/TRBV3-2,TRBJ2-5,CASSQDLGQGVGETQYF
.,TRBV4-3,TRBJ2-2,CASSQVSAVNTGELFF
.,TRBV19,TRBJ1-5,CASTKDRGFDQPQHF
.,TRBV4-2,TRBJ1-2,CASSQGGQGRSGYTF
.,TRBV7-9,TRBJ2-7,CASSLLGGDRPSYEQYF
.,TRBV6-5,TRBJ1-2,CASRRGLNYGYTF
once,TRBV28,TRBJ1-5,CASSNNRVNQPQHF
.,TRBV10-3,TRBJ1-6,CAISENGQGNSPLHF
.,TRBV5-1,TRBJ2-2,CASSSWTGDTGELFF
once,TRBV24-1,TRBJ1-5,CATSDSTGPQHF
few,TRBV7-3,TRBJ2-2,CASSLGSGRRGAGELFF
.,TRBV5-8,TRBJ2-1,CASSLYRLSYNEQFF
once,TRBV9,TRBJ2-3,CASSVASGNLRGTDTQYF
.,TRBV11-2,TRBJ2-1,CASSPGGWSATYNEQFF
.,TRBV7-9,TRBJ2-7,CASSLSTSGRMEQYF
once,TRBV4-3,TRBJ1-1,CASRRGERNTEAFF
.,TRBV28,TRBJ2-3,CASSLILAQTDTQYF
.,TRBV6-5,TRBJ2-2,CASSYGRGKYTGELFF
.,TRBV2,TRBJ1-1,CASTELINTEAFF
.,TRBV20-1,TRBJ1-4,CSASVQGREKLFF
few,TRBV6-1,TRBJ1-6,CASSEQGNSPLHF
.,TRBV27,TRBJ1-1,CASSLSTGGWTEAFF
.,TRBV7-4,TRBJ2-7,CASSLVQDYEQYF
.,TRBV10-3,TRBJ2-1,CAISEGQGGWEQFF
.,TRBV2,TRBJ1-2,CASSDTPRQGSGYTF
.,TRBV6-5,TRBJ2-7,CASSLTGGHEQYF
.,TRBV5-4,TRBJ2-5,CASSSQGAQETQYF
.,TRBV28,TRBJ2-7,CASSLGTSAYEQYF